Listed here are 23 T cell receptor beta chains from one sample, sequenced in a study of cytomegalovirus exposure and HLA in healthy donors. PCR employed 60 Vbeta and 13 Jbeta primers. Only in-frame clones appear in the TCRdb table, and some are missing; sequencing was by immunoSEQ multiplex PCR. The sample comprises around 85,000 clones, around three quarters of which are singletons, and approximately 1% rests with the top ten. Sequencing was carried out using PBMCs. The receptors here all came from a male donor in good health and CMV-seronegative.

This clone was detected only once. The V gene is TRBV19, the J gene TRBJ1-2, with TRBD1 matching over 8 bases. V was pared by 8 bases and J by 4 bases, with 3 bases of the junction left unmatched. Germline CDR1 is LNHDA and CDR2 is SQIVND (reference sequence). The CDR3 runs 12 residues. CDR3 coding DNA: TGTGCCAGTGATACAGGGGGCTATGGCTACACCTTC. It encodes CASDTGGYGYTF.

CDR3 in DNA: TGCGCCAGCAGCGAGGTAGCTGGGGCCAACGTCCTGACTTTC. This codes for CASSEVAGANVLTF. The chain combines TRBV5-1 with TRBJ2-6; D is unresolved. The V and J ends lost 4 bases and 2 bases respectively, with 7 bases between them. Germline CDR1 is SGHRS and CDR2 is YFSETQ. This CDR3 is 14 amino acids long.

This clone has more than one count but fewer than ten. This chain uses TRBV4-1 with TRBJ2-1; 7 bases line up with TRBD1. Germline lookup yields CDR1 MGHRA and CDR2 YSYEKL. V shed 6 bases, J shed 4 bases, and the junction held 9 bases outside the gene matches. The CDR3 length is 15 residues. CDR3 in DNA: TGCGCCAGCAGTCCAATAGGGGGCTTTTACAATGAGCAGTTCTTC. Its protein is CASSPIGGFYNEQFF.

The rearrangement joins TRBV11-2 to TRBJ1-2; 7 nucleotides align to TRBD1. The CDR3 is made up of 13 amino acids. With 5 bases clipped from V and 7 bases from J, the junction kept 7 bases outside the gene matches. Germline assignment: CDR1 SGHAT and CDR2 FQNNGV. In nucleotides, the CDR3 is TGTGCCAGCAGCCCACGACAGGGAGGTGGCTACACCTTC. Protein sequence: CASSPRQGGGYTF.

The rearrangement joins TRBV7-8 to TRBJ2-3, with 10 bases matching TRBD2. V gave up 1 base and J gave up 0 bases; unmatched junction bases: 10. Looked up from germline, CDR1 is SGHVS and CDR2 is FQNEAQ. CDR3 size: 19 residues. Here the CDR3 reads CASSLGPAGGPLSTDTQYF. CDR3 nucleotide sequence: TGTGCCAGCAGCTTAGGTCCAGCGGGGGGGCCCCTAAGCACAGATACGCAGTATTTT.

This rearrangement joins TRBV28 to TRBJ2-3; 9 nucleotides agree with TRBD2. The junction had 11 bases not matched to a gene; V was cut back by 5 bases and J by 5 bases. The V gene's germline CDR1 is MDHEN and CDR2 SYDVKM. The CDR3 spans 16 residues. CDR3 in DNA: TGTGCCAGCAGTATAAAAACAGCGGGAGGAATAGATACGCAGTATTTT. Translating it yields CASSIKTAGGIDTQYF.

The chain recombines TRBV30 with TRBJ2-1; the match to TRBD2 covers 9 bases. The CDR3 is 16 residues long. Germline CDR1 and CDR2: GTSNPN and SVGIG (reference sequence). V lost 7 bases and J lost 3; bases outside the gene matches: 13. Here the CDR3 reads CASHPVAGDLYNEQFF. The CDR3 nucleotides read TGTGCCTCCCATCCCGTAGCGGGAGACCTCTACAATGAGCAGTTCTTC.

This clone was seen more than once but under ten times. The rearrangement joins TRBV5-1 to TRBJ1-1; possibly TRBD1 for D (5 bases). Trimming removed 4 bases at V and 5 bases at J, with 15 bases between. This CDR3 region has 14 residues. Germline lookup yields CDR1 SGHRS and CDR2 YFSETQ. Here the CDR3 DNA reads TGCGCCAGCAGCCGGGGGGGGTTCGTTACTGAAGCTTTCTTT. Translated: CASSRGGFVTEAFF.

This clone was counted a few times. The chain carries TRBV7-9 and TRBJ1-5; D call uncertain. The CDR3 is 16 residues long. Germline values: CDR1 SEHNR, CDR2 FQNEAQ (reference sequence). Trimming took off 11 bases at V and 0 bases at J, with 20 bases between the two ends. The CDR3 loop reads CAPHKGRLCSNQPQHF. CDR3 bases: TGTGCCCCCCATAAAGGGAGGCTCTGTAGCAATCAGCCCCAGCATTTT.

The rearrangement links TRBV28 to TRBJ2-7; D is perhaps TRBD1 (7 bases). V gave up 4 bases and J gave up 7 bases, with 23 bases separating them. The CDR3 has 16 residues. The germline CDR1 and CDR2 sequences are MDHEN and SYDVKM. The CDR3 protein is CASSSGGWGRSGEQYF. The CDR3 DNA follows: TGTGCCAGCAGTTCAGGGGGGTGGGGGAGATCTGGGGAGCAGTACTTC.

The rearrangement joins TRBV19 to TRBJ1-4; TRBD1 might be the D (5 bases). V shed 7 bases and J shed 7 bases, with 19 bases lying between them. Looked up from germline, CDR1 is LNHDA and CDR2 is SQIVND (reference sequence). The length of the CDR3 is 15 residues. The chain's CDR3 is CASTNRQGSSEKLFF. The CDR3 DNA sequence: TGTGCCAGTACCAACCGGCAGGGATCCTCTGAAAAACTGTTTTTT.

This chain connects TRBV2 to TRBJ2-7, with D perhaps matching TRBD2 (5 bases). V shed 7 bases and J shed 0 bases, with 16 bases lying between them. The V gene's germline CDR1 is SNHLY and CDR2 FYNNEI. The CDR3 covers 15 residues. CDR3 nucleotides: TGTGCCAGCACCACCGAGGGTAGTCACTCCTACGAGCAGTACTTC. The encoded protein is CASTTEGSHSYEQYF.

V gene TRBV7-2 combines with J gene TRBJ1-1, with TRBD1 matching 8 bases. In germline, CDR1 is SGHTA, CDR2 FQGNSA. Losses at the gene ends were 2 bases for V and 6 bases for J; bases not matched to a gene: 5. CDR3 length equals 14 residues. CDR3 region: CASSLQGASPEAFF. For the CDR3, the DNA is TGTGCCAGCAGCTTACAGGGGGCTAGCCCTGAAGCTTTCTTT.

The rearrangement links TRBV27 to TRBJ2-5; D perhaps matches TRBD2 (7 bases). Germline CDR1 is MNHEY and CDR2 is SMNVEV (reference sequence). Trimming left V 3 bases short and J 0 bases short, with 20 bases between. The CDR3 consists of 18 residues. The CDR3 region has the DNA TGTGCCAGCAGTTTGGTTTTACGGGCGGGGGCCTACCAAGAGACCCAGTACTTC. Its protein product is CASSLVLRAGAYQETQYF.

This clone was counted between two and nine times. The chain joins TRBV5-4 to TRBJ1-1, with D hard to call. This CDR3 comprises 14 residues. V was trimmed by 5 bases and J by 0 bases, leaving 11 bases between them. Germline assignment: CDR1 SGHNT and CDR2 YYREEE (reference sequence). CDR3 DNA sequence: TGTGCCAGCAGGAAGGACGGGGTGAACACTGAAGCTTTCTTT. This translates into CASRKDGVNTEAFF.

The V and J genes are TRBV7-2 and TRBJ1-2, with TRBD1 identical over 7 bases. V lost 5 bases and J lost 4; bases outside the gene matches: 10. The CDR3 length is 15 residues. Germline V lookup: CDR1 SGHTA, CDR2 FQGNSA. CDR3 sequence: CASSPRQGLTYGYTF. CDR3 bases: TGTGCCAGCAGCCCCAGACAGGGTCTGACCTATGGCTACACCTTC.

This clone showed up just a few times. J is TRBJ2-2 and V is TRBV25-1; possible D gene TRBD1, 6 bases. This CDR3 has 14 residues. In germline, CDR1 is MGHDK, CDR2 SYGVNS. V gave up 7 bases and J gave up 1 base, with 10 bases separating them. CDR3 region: CASNDRWNTGELFF. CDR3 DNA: TGTGCCAGCAATGACAGGTGGAACACCGGGGAGCTGTTTTTT.

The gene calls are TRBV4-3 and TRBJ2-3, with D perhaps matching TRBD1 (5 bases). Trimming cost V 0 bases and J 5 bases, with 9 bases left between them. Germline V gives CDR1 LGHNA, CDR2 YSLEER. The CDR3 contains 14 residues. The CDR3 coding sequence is TGCGCCAGCAGCCAAGACAATAGGGGAGATACGCAGTATTTT. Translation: CASSQDNRGDTQYF.

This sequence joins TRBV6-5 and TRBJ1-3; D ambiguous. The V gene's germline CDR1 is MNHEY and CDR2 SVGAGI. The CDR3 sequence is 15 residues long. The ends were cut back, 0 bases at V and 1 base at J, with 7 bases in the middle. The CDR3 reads CASSYSSGSGNTIYF. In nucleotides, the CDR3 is TGTGCCAGCAGTTACTCTTCGGGGTCTGGAAACACCATATATTTT.

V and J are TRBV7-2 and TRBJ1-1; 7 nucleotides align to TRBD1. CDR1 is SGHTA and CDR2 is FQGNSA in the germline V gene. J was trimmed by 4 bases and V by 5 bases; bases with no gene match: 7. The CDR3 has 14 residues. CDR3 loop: CASSRGGRVTEAFF. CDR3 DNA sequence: TGTGCCAGCAGCAGAGGGGGCAGGGTCACTGAAGCTTTCTTT.

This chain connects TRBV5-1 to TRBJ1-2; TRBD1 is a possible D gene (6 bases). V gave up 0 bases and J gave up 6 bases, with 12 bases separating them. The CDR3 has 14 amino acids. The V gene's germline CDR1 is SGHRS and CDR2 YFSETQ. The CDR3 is CASSLVQGKHGYTF. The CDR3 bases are TGCGCCAGCAGCTTGGTCCAGGGGAAACATGGCTACACCTTC. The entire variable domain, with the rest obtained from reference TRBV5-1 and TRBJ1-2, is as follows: KAGVTQTPRYLIKTRGQQVTLSCSPISGHRSVSWYQQTPGQGLQFLFEYFSETQRNKGNFPGRFSGRQFSNSRSEMNVSTLELGDSALYLCASSLVQGKHGYTFGSGTRLTVV.

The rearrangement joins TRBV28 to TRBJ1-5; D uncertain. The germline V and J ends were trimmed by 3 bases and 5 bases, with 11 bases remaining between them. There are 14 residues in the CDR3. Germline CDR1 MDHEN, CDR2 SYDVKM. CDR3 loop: CASSFEGTHQPQHF. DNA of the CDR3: TGTGCCAGCAGTTTCGAGGGAACTCATCAGCCCCAGCATTTT. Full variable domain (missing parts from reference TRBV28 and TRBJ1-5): DVKVTQSSRYLVKRTGEKVFLECVQDMDHENMFWYRQDPGLGLRLIYFSYDVKMKEKGDIPEGYSVSREKKERFSLILESASTNQTSMYLCASSFEGTHQPQHFGDGTRLSIL.

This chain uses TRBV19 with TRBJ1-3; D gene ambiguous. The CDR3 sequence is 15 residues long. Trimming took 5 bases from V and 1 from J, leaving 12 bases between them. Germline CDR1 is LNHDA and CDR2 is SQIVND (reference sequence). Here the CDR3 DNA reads TGTGCCAGTAGTTCCGCCGAGGGTTCTGGAAACACCATATATTTT. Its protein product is CASSSAEGSGNTIYF.